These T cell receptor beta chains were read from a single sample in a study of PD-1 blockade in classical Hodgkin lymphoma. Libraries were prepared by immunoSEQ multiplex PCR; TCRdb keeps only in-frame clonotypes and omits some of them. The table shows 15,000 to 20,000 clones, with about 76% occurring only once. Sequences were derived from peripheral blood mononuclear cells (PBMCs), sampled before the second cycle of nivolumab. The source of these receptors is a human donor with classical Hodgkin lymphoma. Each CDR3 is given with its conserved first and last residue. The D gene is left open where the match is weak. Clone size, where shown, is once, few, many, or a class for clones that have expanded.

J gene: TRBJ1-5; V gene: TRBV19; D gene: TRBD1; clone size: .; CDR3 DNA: TGTGCCAGCACGGGCGTGACAGGGGAACAGCCCCAGCATTTT; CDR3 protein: CASTGVTGEQPQHF
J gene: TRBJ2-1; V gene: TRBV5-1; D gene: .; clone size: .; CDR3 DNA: TGCGCCAGCAGCTTGGCCGGGGGTGTTGGGTACAATGAGCAGTTCTTC; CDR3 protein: CASSLAGGVGYNEQFF
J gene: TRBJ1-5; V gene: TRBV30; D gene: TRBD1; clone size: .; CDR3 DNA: TGTGCCTGGAGTGTGGAAAGGACAGGTGGGACCCAGCATTTT; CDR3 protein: CAWSVERTGGTQHF
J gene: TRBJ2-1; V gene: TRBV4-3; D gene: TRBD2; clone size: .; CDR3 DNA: TGCGCCAGCAGCCAAGATAGTGGGGGACTAGCGGGGCATGAGCAGTTCTTC; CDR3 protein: CASSQDSGGLAGHEQFF
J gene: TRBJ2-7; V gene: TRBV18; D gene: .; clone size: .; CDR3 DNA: TGTGCCAGCTCACCTAATACAGGGAGCGACTACGAGCAGTACTTC; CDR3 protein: CASSPNTGSDYEQYF
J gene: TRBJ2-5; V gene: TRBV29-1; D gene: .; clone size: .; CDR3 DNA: TGCAGCGTACATCCAGGGGCTCAAGAGACCCAGTACTTC; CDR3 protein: CSVHPGAQETQYF
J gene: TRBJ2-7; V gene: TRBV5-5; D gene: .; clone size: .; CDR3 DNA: TGTGCCAGCAGCTTGGCGGGACTTGCCGTCTACGAGCAGTACTTC; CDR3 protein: CASSLAGLAVYEQYF
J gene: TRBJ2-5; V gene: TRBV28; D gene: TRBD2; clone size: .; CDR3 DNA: TGTGCCAGCAGTTCCCTGGCTAGCGGGAGACGAGAGACCCAGTACTTC; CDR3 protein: CASSSLASGRRETQYF
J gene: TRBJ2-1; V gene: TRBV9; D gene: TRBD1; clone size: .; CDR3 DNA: TGTGCCAGCAATGGACAGGGGGTTGGCGAGCAGTTCTTC; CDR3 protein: CASNGQGVGEQFF
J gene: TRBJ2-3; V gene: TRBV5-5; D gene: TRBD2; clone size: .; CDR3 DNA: TGTGCCAGCAGCTTGGCACTAGCGGGGACCACAGATACGCAGTATTTT; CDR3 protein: CASSLALAGTTDTQYF
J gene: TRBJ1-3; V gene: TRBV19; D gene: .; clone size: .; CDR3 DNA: TGTGCCAGTAGTATCACGGATTACTACTCTGGAAACACCATATATTTT; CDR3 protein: CASSITDYYSGNTIYF
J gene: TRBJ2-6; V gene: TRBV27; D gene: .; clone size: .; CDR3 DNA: TGTGCCAGCAGTTCCCTCATGGGAGGGGCCAACGTCCTGACTTTC; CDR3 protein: CASSSLMGGANVLTF
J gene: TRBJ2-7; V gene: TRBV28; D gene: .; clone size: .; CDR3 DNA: TGTGCCAGCAGGTCAGCCGGCAGATCTCAATACGAGCAGTACTTC; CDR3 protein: CASRSAGRSQYEQYF
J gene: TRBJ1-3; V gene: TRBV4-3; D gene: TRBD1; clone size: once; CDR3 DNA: TGCGCCAGCAGCCCGGGGACAGCCTCTGGAAACACCATATATTTT; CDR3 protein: CASSPGTASGNTIYF
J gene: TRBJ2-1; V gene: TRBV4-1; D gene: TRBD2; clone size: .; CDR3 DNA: TGCGCCAGCAGCCAAGCTTGGGCTAGCGGATCCTACAATGAGCAGTTCTTC; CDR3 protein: CASSQAWASGSYNEQFF
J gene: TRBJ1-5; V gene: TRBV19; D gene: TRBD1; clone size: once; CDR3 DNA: TGTGCCAGTAGCTTTGGGACAGGGGATTCCAATCAGCCCCAGCATTTT; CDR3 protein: CASSFGTGDSNQPQHF
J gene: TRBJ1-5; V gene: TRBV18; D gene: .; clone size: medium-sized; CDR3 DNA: TGTGCCAGCTCACTGGACACAAATCAGCCCCAGCATTTT; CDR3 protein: CASSLDTNQPQHF
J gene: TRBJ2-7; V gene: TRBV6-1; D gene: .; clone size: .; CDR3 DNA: TGTGCCAGCAGAAACTCGCGCACCTACGAGCAGTACTTC; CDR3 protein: CASRNSRTYEQYF
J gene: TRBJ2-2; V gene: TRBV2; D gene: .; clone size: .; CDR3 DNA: TGTGCCAGCAAACTCTCGGGGGCACACACCGGGGAGCTGTTTTTT; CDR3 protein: CASKLSGAHTGELFF
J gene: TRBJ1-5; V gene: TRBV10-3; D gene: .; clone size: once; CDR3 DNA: TGTGCCATCAGTGAGTCGGGCAGCCCATATAGCAATCAGCCCCAGCATTTT; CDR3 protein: CAISESGSPYSNQPQHF
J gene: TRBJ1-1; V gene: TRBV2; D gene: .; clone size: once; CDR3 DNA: TGTGCCAGCGGCTTACAGGTGAACACTGAAGCTTTCTTT; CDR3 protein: CASGLQVNTEAFF
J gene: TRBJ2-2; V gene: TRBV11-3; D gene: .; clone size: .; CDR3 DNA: TGTGCCAGCAGCCGGGACCTAAACACCGGGGAGCTGTTTTTT; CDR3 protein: CASSRDLNTGELFF
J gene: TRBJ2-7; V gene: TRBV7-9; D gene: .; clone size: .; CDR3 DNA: TGTGCCAGCAGCCGCGGAAGTCTTGACGAGCAGTACTTC; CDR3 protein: CASSRGSLDEQYF
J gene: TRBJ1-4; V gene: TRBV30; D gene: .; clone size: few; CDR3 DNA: TGTGCCTGGAGTGTGGGGTTGTCGGGAGAAAAACTGTTTTTT; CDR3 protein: CAWSVGLSGEKLFF
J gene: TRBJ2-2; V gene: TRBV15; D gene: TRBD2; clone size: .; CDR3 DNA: TGTGCCACCAGCAGAGATCGGGAGGTCACCGGGGAGCTGTTTTTT; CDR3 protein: CATSRDREVTGELFF
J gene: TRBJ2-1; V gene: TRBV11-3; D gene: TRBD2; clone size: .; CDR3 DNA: TGTGCCAGCACCGTAGCGGGCTCCTACAATGAGCAGTTCTTC; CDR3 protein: CASTVAGSYNEQFF
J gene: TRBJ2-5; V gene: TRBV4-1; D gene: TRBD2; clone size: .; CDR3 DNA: TGCGCCAGCAGCCTGACGACTAGCGGCCCCCAGTACTTC; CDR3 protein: CASSLTTSGPQYF
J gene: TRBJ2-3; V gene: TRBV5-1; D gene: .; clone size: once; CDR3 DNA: TGCGCCAGCAGCACCACAGCCAGCACAGATACGCAGTATTTT; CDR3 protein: CASSTTASTDTQYF
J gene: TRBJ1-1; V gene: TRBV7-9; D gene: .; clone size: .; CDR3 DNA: TGTGCCAGCAGCTTACGAGCGGGGGCTAACACTGAAGCTTTCTTT; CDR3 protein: CASSLRAGANTEAFF
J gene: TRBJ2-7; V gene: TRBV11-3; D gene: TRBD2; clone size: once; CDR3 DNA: TGTGCCAGCAGCCACAAGAGGAGCGGGAATGTTCACGAGCAGTACTTC; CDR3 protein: CASSHKRSGNVHEQYF
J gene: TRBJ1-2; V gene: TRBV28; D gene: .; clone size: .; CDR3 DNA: TGTGCCAGCATCTTAAGTATCGGGGGCTATGGCTACACCTTC; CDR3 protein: CASILSIGGYGYTF
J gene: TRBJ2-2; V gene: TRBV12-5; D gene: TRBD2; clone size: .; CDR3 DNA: TGTGCTAGTCGGTCTGGGAGGGAAGCCGGGGAGCTGTTTTTT; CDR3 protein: CASRSGREAGELFF
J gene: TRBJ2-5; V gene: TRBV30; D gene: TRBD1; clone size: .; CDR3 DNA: TGTGCCTGGGACAGGGGAAGGGAGACCCAGTACTTC; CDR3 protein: CAWDRGRETQYF
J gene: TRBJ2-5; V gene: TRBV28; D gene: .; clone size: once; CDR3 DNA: TGTGCCAGCAGTTCAGGACTCAAAGAGGGGACCCAGTACTTC; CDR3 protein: CASSSGLKEGTQYF
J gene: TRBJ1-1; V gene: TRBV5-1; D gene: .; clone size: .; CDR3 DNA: TGCGCCAGCAGCTTGTTTGGGCGGGATGAAGCTTTCTTT; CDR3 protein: CASSLFGRDEAFF
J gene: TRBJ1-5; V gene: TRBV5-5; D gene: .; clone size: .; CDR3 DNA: TGTGCCAGCAGCTTTGACGGAAGCAATCAGCCCCAGCATTTT; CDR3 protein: CASSFDGSNQPQHF
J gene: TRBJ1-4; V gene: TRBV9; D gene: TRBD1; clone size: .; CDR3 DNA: TGTGCCAGCAGCGTTGGTCAGGGGGCACAGGAAAAACTGTTTTTT; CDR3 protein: CASSVGQGAQEKLFF
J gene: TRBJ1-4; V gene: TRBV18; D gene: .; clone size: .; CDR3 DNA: TGTGCCAGCTCACCACAGGAGGCCTTTTGGGAAAAACTGTTTTTT; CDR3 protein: CASSPQEAFWEKLFF